The rows below give T cell receptor beta chains drawn from one sample of a study of CD8 T cells in ankylosing spondylitis. TCRdb itself ran the 5' RACE reads through MiXCR, one entry per CDR3 protein. This table holds 750,000 to 850,000 distinct CDR3 sequences, about 10% found once. Sequencing was carried out using blood, either unsorted or a sorted T cell fraction (not recorded which). The receptors stem from a male donor with ankylosing spondylitis. Each CDR3 is given with its conserved first and last residue. D genes are given only for firm matches. For some rows the clone size is stated as once, few or many, or as a class when expanded; others skip it.

size	V	D	J	CDR3	DNA
-	TRBV5-1	-	TRBJ2-5	CASSSDTGLQYF	TGCGCCAGCAGCTCTGATACGGGACTCCAGTACTTC
-	TRBV10-2	-	TRBJ2-7	CASSEPVSTDYEQYF	TGCGCCAGCAGTGAGCCCGTCTCGACAGATTACGAGCAGTACTTC
few	TRBV20-1	-	TRBJ2-5	CSATARGTQYF	TGCAGTGCAACAGCCCGTGGGACCCAGTACTTC
few	TRBV7-2	TRBD2	TRBJ2-2	CASSLSVAGVHTGELFF	TGTGCCAGCAGCTTATCGGTAGCGGGGGTCCACACCGGGGAGCTGTTTTTT
-	TRBV7-9	-	TRBJ2-5	CASSPSVETQYF	TGTGCCAGCAGCCCCTCCGTGGAGACCCAGTACTTC
-	TRBV20-1	-	TRBJ1-1	CSTLQAFF	TGCAGCACTTTGCAAGCTTTCTTT
-	TRBV7-9	-	TRBJ2-2	CASSRRRGARLGELFF	TGTGCCAGCAGCCGACGACGGGGGGCCCGGCTTGGGGAGCTGTTTTTT
many	TRBV3-1	-	TRBJ2-1	CASSQDQGSYNEQFF	TGTGCCAGCAGCCAAGACCAGGGTTCCTACAATGAGCAGTTCTTC
many	TRBV20-1	TRBD1	TRBJ1-2	CSAPRDSTYGYTF	TGCAGTGCTCCCCGGGACAGCACCTATGGCTACACCTTC
many	TRBV20-1	-	TRBJ2-7	CSAIKGEQYF	TGCAGTGCCATCAAGGGCGAGCAGTACTTC
-	TRBV6-1	-	TRBJ2-2	CASRSVLEWTGELFF	TGTGCCAGCCGGTCGGTTCTCGAGTGGACCGGGGAGCTGTTTTTT
many	TRBV20-1	-	TRBJ2-7	CSAEGGSYEQYF	TGCAGTGCCGAGGGCGGGTCCTACGAGCAGTACTTC
many	TRBV5-1	-	TRBJ1-1	CASSLGTLDRNTEAFF	TGCGCCAGCAGCTTAGGGACACTCGATCGGAACACTGAAGCTTTCTTT
many	TRBV5-1	TRBD2	TRBJ2-5	CASRMTSGGPETQYF	TGCGCCAGCAGGATGACTAGCGGGGGGCCGGAGACCCAGTACTTC
few	TRBV5-1	-	TRBJ1-2	CASSLDPGTGGYTF	TGCGCCAGCAGCTTGGATCCAGGCACCGGGGGCTACACCTTC
few	TRBV6-1	TRBD1	TRBJ1-4	CASSDLRDRMEKLFF	TGTGCCAGCAGTGACCTCCGGGACAGGATGGAAAAACTGTTTTTT
-	TRBV6-1	TRBD1	TRBJ1-2	CASRTTGGNYGYTF	TGTGCCAGCAGAACGACAGGGGGCAACTATGGCTACACCTTC
many	TRBV20-1	TRBD1	TRBJ1-1	CSALRRDRVNTEAFF	TGCAGTGCTCTTAGACGGGACAGGGTAAACACTGAAGCTTTCTTT
few	TRBV9	-	TRBJ1-2	CASSFLRQEVYGYTF	TGTGCCAGCAGCTTCCTTCGTCAGGAGGTCTATGGCTACACCTTC
few	TRBV6-1	TRBD1	TRBJ1-2	CASSHTSGTADGYTF	TGTGCCAGCAGTCATACCTCCGGGACAGCTGATGGCTACACCTTC
-	TRBV6-1	-	TRBJ2-3	CASSGSADTQYF	TGTGCCAGCAGTGGGTCGGCAGATACGCAGTATTTT
few	TRBV5-1	-	TRBJ2-5	CASTRTGEETQYF	TGCGCCAGCACCCGGACTGGGGAAGAGACCCAGTACTTC
-	TRBV9	-	TRBJ1-2	CASSVDRPHRGYGYTF	TGTGCCAGCAGCGTAGATCGCCCCCACAGAGGCTATGGCTACACCTTC
-	TRBV9	TRBD2	TRBJ2-1	CASSVSGTSFLSEQFF	TGTGCCAGCAGCGTAAGTGGGACTAGCTTTTTGAGTGAGCAGTTCTTC
few	TRBV20-1	-	TRBJ1-2	CSARGGISNYGYTF	TGCAGTGCTAGAGGTGGCATTTCTAACTATGGCTACACCTTC
-	TRBV6-5	TRBD1	TRBJ1-1	CASSYSGGGSEAFF	TGTGCCAGCAGTTACTCGGGAGGGGGCAGCGAAGCTTTCTTT
many	TRBV20-1	TRBD1	TRBJ2-5	CSATVRTGRETQYF	TGCAGTGCCACCGTCCGGACAGGGCGGGAGACCCAGTACTTC
few	TRBV24-1	-	TRBJ1-1	CATSDPALPEAFF	TGTGCCACCAGTGATCCGGCCCTCCCTGAAGCTTTCTTT
-	TRBV5-1	TRBD2	TRBJ2-3	CASSKGLAGVTDTQYF	TGCGCCAGCAGCAAGGGACTAGCGGGAGTCACAGATACGCAGTATTTT
-	TRBV5-1	TRBD2	TRBJ2-5	CASRSEGTSRETQYF	TGCGCCAGCAGATCGGAGGGGACTAGCCGAGAGACCCAGTACTTC
few	TRBV5-6	TRBD2	TRBJ2-3	CASSLPGLAGADTQYF	TGTGCCAGCAGCCTACCGGGACTAGCGGGAGCAGATACGCAGTATTTT
-	TRBV7-2	-	TRBJ1-2	CASSLGPGSYGYTF	TGTGCCAGCAGCTTAGGACCGGGGAGCTATGGCTACACCTTC
-	TRBV7-8	-	TRBJ1-1	CASSLPRGRAENTEAFF	TGTGCCAGCAGCCTACCTAGGGGGAGGGCGGAGAACACTGAAGCTTTCTTT
-	TRBV10-3	TRBD1	TRBJ1-2	CAISDRGDYGYTF	TGTGCCATCAGTGACAGGGGGGACTATGGCTACACCTTC
many	TRBV12-3/TRBV12-4	-	TRBJ2-7	CASSEFLEQYF	TGTGCCAGCAGTGAGTTCTTGGAGCAGTACTTC
-	TRBV5-1	-	TRBJ1-2	CASSLEAVDYTF	TGCGCCAGCAGCTTGGAGGCGGTAGACTACACCTTC
few	TRBV6-2/TRBV6-3	TRBD2	TRBJ2-7	CASSYSRVAGVPYEQYF	TGTGCCAGCAGTTACTCGAGGGTAGCGGGGGTACCCTACGAGCAGTACTTC
many	TRBV10-3	-	TRBJ2-5	CAISESGKETQYF	TGTGCCATCAGTGAGTCCGGGAAAGAGACCCAGTACTTC
few	TRBV5-8	TRBD2	TRBJ2-1	CASSSGKTSGSYNEQFF	TGTGCCAGCAGCTCCGGAAAGACTAGCGGGTCCTACAATGAGCAGTTCTTC
-	TRBV20-1	-	TRBJ1-1	CSASILNGGDAEAFF	TGCAGTGCTAGTATCTTAAACGGGGGGGACGCTGAAGCTTTCTTT
many	TRBV10-3	-	TRBJ2-2	CAIKGGANTGELFF	TGTGCCATCAAGGGCGGGGCGAACACCGGGGAGCTGTTTTTT
-	TRBV6-5	-	TRBJ1-5	CASSYIGRNQPQHF	TGTGCCAGCAGTTACATTGGTCGCAATCAGCCCCAGCATTTT
few	TRBV6-1	-	TRBJ2-7	CASSDTGEVYEQYF	TGTGCCAGCAGTGATACAGGGGAGGTCTACGAGCAGTACTTC
few	TRBV12-3/TRBV12-4	-	TRBJ2-1	CASSSSGDSYNEQFF	TGTGCCAGCAGTTCCTCAGGGGACTCCTACAATGAGCAGTTCTTC
-	TRBV7-6	-	TRBJ2-5	CASGKNRGGLQETQYF	TGTGCCAGCGGGAAAAATCGGGGCGGGTTACAAGAGACCCAGTACTTC
many	TRBV6-5	-	TRBJ1-2	CASSYSMTPGASNYGYTF	TGTGCCAGCAGTTACTCGATGACCCCCGGAGCTTCTAACTATGGCTACACCTTC
-	TRBV5-1	-	TRBJ1-2	CASSLWGGDNYGYTF	TGCGCCAGCAGCTTGTGGGGCGGAGATAACTATGGCTACACCTTC
few	TRBV6-1	-	TRBJ2-7	CASSVTVAGASYEQYF	TGTGCCAGCAGCGTTACCGTGGCAGGGGCCTCCTACGAGCAGTACTTC
-	TRBV6-5	TRBD1	TRBJ2-2	CASSYTGGNTGELFF	TGTGCCAGCAGTTATACAGGGGGTAACACCGGGGAGCTGTTTTTT
-	TRBV5-6	-	TRBJ2-1	CASSFAMQSEQFF	TGTGCCAGCAGCTTCGCCATGCAGAGTGAGCAGTTCTTC
many	TRBV29-1	-	TRBJ2-3	CSVDHGLTDTQYF	TGCAGCGTTGACCACGGACTCACAGATACGCAGTATTTT
many	TRBV28	TRBD1	TRBJ1-6	CANQGAGGNSPLHF	TGTGCCAACCAGGGGGCGGGGGGCAATTCACCCCTCCACTTT
few	TRBV6-2/TRBV6-3	-	TRBJ1-6	CASSWTSYNSPLHF	TGTGCCAGCAGTTGGACATCTTATAATTCACCCCTCCACTTT
-	TRBV20-1	-	TRBJ2-1	CSGARDTYYNEQFF	TGCAGTGGAGCCCGGGACACTTACTACAATGAGCAGTTCTTC
few	TRBV11-2	-	TRBJ1-1	CASSLKVGSNTEAFF	TGTGCCAGCAGCTTGAAGGTGGGATCGAACACTGAAGCTTTCTTT
-	TRBV7-9	TRBD1	TRBJ2-7	CASSLWTGGLYF	TGTGCCAGCAGCTTGTGGACAGGGGGCCTGTACTTC
-	TRBV20-1	-	TRBJ1-4	CSARDGADATNEKLFF	TGCAGTGCGAGAGACGGGGCCGATGCAACTAATGAAAAACTGTTTTTT
many	TRBV4-2	-	TRBJ2-3	CASSQDGVRKDTQYF	TGTGCCAGCAGCCAAGACGGGGTTCGAAAAGATACGCAGTATTTT
many	TRBV10-3	-	TRBJ2-5	CAISESKGREETQYF	TGTGCCATCAGTGAGTCGAAGGGCAGGGAGGAGACCCAGTACTTC